This T cell receptor (beta chain) was documented in a study of T cells in women clearing cervical HPV infection. Overall study context: Cases: HPV16-related CIN3 or worse on histology, a couple of invasive cancers. For cases, blood was sampled a median around 150 days after lesion detection, interquartile range about 90 to 200 days.

HPV was found by MY09/MY11 PCR and dot-blot genotyping. Profiling relied on immunoSEQ multiplex PCR, and the TCRdb table lists in-frame clones only, not all of them. The sample holds roughly 50,000 clones. Trimming left V 1 base short and J 5 bases short, with 8 bases between. The CDR3 length is 13 residues. Per germline, CDR1 SGHNT and CDR2 YENEEA. About this clone itself: Its antigen is as yet unknown. The CDR3 extends 3 residues past the end of the read, so its final part is completed from the germline J gene.

General study results and limits: Cases carried less TRBV6-7 than controls: roughly 0.12% versus 0.17%.

The TCR comes from a woman aged 18 to 75 with a cervical HPV16 infection that either progressed to CIN3+ or cleared (not recorded which). This chain connects TRBV11-3 to TRBJ2-5; D is ambiguous. The sample consisted of blood buffy coat. This chain's CDR3 is CASSLAGAETQYF. The DNA read from the CDR3 is TGTGCCAGCAGCTTAGCGGGTGCGGAGACC. Drawing the rest from reference TRBV11-3 and TRBJ2-5, the complete variable domain is EAGVVQSPRYKIIEKKQPVAFWCNPISGHNTLYWYLQNLGQGPELLIRYENEEAVDDSQLPKDRFSAERLKGVDSTLKIQPAELGDSAVYLCASSLAGAETQYFGPGTRLLVL.